The clone carrying this T cell receptor beta chain was recorded at least ten times. Its antigen is undetermined. Trimming stripped 2 bases from V and 5 bases from J, with 12 bases between. CDR3 length: 13 residues. Germline-derived CDR1 and CDR2 are DFQATT and SNEGSKA (reference sequence). Unique molecular identifiers were incorporated into the prepared TCRbeta library. TCRdb re-derived calls from the PCR reads in MiXCR, one entry per CDR3 protein. The sample carries approximately 150,000 distinct CDR3 sequences, 8% to 10% recorded once. The record originates from a study of T-cell reconstitution after alpha-beta-depleted transplantation in children. Whole-study findings and limits: Where alpha-beta T cells came from about two months after transplant was reportedly several hundred expanded graft clones. At one year after transplant, newly produced T cells mostly accounted for T-cell counts and diversity.

This clonotype originated in a female patient younger than 10 who had a stem cell transplant for congenital amegakaryocytic thrombocytopenia, so the T cells may come from the graft donor. This rearrangement joins TRBV20-1 to TRBJ1-1, with D hard to call. The sample consisted of PBMCs, mostly from graft donor cells, taken 180 days after TCRalphabeta/CD19-depleted stem cell transplant. The CDR3 here is CSARRKYLTEAFF. The CDR3 DNA follows: TGCAGTGCTAGAAGGAAATACCTGACTGAAGCTTTCTTT.